This T cell receptor (beta chain) was captured in a study of T cells after yellow fever vaccination. Study at large: Where fractions had low cell numbers, libraries were prepared from them with the SMART-Seq v4 Ultra Low Input RNA kit.

Each CDR3 protein is one row after TCRdb ran MiXCR on the 5' RACE reads. This repertoire shows 300,000 or so distinct CDR3 sequences, around 7% found once; its top ten account for 15% to 20%. The CDR3 runs 17 residues. The trim removed 2 bases at V and 0 bases at J, leaving 2 bases unmatched. CDR1 and CDR2 (germline): SGHTA, FQGNSA. The starting material was PBMCs, obtained more than 40 days after the first yellow fever vaccination. The chain couples TRBV7-2 to TRBJ2-3; 13 positions match TRBD2. The sequence was collected from a man in his late teens or twenties who received the YFV17D yellow fever vaccine. CDR3 amino acids: CASSLRTSGGSTDTQYF. As DNA, the CDR3 is TGTGCCAGCAGCTTAAGGACTAGCGGGGGAAGCACAGATACGCAGTATTTT.